The 17 T cell receptor gamma chains below all came from one sample that was sequenced in a study of intestinal T cells in coeliac disease. For each case, the template was genomic DNA from ten 5-µm formalin-fixed paraffin-embedded scrolls. TRG repertoires were amplified with LymphoTrack primers from roughly 0.2 ug of biopsy DNA. TCRdb reprocessed the multiplex PCR reads using CATT. The sample lists about 670 gamma-chain clones; 49% were seen once. The specimen was a duodenal biopsy. The receptors were gathered from a human donor with celiac disease.

This chain joins TRGV9 and TRGJ1 or TRGJ2. Germline CDR1 is GITISATS and CDR2 is ISYDGTV (reference sequence). This CDR3 is 13 amino acids long. The CDR3 nucleotides read TGTGCTTGTGGGGGGGGAAATTATTATAAGAAACTCTTT. It encodes CACGGGNYYKKLF.

There are a few counts of this clone. This chain uses TRGV9 with TRGJ1 or TRGJ2. V gave up 5 bases and J gave up 6 bases; unmatched junction bases: 10. The CDR3 is 13 residues long. The V gene's germline CDR1 is GITISATS and CDR2 ISYDGTV (reference sequence). CDR3 protein: CALWGQVIYKKLF. In DNA, the CDR3 is TGTGCCTTGTGGGGACAAGTTATTTATAAGAAACTCTTT.

V is TRGV8 and J is TRGJ1 or TRGJ2. Losses at the gene ends were 7 bases for V and 3 bases for J; bases not matched to a gene: 6. Germline loops: CDR1 VENAVY, CDR2 YDSYNSRV. The CDR3 covers 12 residues. CDR3 sequence (DNA): TGTGCCACCTGTAGAGGTTATTATAAGAAACTCTTT. Translation: CATCRGYYKKLF.

In its sample, this clone is large (0.1 to 1%). The chain joins TRGV3 to TRGJP2. CDR3 size: 16 residues. Germline V CDR1 and CDR2: VTNTFY, YDVSTARD (reference sequence). V dropped 1 base and J dropped 5; count of bases not matched to a gene: 10. CDR3 bases: TGTGCCACCTGGGACAGTAAATTGTGGAGTGATTGGATCAAGACGTTT. Protein: CATWDSKLWSDWIKTF.

The genes are TRGV9 and TRGJ1 or TRGJ2. Trimming took 6 bases from V and 1 from J; bases not matched to a gene: 12. The CDR3 has 15 residues. Per germline, CDR1 GITISATS and CDR2 ISYDGTV (reference sequence). CDR3 nucleotides: TGTGCCTTGTGGACCTCCAATCCCAATTATTATAAGAAACTCTTT. Encoded protein: CALWTSNPNYYKKLF.

The chain's CDR3 is CATWDNLYYKKLF. Here the CDR3 DNA reads TGTGCCACCTGGGACAATCTTTATTATAAGAAACTCTTT. This chain links TRGV3 with TRGJ1 or TRGJ2. This CDR3 is 13 amino acids long. V trimming: 2 bases; J trimming: 3 bases; junction bases outside the gene matches: 4. Germline-derived CDR1 and CDR2 are VTNTFY and YDVSTARD (reference sequence).

The chain joins TRGV9 to TRGJ1 or TRGJ2. From germline, CDR1 is GITISATS and CDR2 ISYDGTV (reference sequence). This CDR3 region has 14 residues. Trimming removed 0 bases from V and 6 bases from J; junction bases left unmatched: 8. The CDR3 here is CALWEVLNIYKKLF. Here the CDR3 DNA reads TGTGCCTTGTGGGAGGTGCTTAATATTTATAAGAAACTCTTT.

In its sample, this clone is large. This chain links TRGV8 with TRGJ1 or TRGJ2. The V and J ends lost 1 base and 2 bases, in that order; junction bases with no gene match: 2. Germline CDR1 and CDR2: VENAVY and YDSYNSRV. This CDR3 is 13 amino acids long. CDR3 region: CATWDRHYYKKLF. DNA of the CDR3: TGTGCCACCTGGGATAGACATTATTATAAGAAACTCTTT.

The V gene is TRGV10, the J gene TRGJ1 or TRGJ2. TRGV10 is flagged as an ORF with uncertain function. Trimming at V came to 8 bases and at J to 6 bases, leaving 17 bases not matched to a gene. The CDR3 spans 15 residues. Written as DNA, the CDR3 is TGTGCTGCGTGGGATTTATATAGGTTTATTTATAAGAAACTCTTT. Amino acids: CAAWDLYRFIYKKLF.

This clone was seen more than once but under ten times. For this DNA, TCRdb reports the protein of a much larger clone, which diverges at residue 9, most likely from a read error; the protein presented here is translated directly from the DNA. The V gene is TRGV8, the J gene TRGJP1. The CDR3 spans 13 residues. The germline gives CDR1 VENAVY, CDR2 YDSYNSRV. The DNA for the CDR3 is TGTGCCACCTGGGATAGTGCTGGTCGGTTCAAGATATTT. Its protein is CATWDSAGRFKIF.

The rearrangement links TRGV9 to TRGJ1 or TRGJ2. V trimming: 4 bases; J trimming: 1 base; junction bases outside the gene matches: 22. The CDR3 runs to 19 residues. Germline V gene data show CDR1 as GITISATS and CDR2 as ISYDGTV (reference sequence). Here the CDR3 reads CALWEAPKEEIQNYYKKLF. The CDR3 DNA is TGTGCCTTGTGGGAAGCCCCAAAGGAAGAAATACAAAATTATTATAAGAAACTCTTT.

This clone was recorded a few times. The chain has TRGV9 and TRGJ1 or TRGJ2. The CDR3 is made up of 18 amino acids. V shed 0 bases and J 0 bases; nucleotides not matched to a gene: 14. Germline V gene lookup returns CDR1 GITISATS and CDR2 ISYDGTV (reference sequence). The CDR3 region is CALWEVITGHSNYYKKLF. The DNA for the CDR3 is TGTGCCTTGTGGGAGGTGATCACTGGGCATTCGAATTATTATAAGAAACTCTTT.

This clone was seen more than once but under ten times. The chain links TRGV8 to TRGJ1 or TRGJ2. The length of the CDR3 is 9 residues. Germline CDR1 reads VENAVY; CDR2 reads YDSYNSRV. CDR3 sequence reads: CAPGIVALF. The CDR3 coding sequence is TGTGCACCTGGGATAGTGGCACTCTTT.

This clone was seen a few times. The genes are TRGV3 and TRGJP2. The CDR3 contains 16 residues. Germline values: CDR1 VTNTFY, CDR2 YDVSTARD (reference sequence). With 0 bases clipped from V and 3 bases from J, the junction kept 7 bases outside the gene matches. This CDR3 reads CATWDRPFRSDWIKTF. The CDR3, as DNA: TGTGCCACCTGGGACAGGCCTTTTCGTAGTGATTGGATCAAGACGTTT.

The CDR3 here is CAAWDSPNFIYKKLF. Written as DNA, the CDR3 is TGTGCTGCGTGGGATTCCCCTAATTTTATTTATAAGAAACTCTTT. The chain recombines TRGV10 with TRGJ1 or TRGJ2. TRGV10 is an ORF; its function is uncertain. The trim removed 8 bases at V and 6 bases at J, leaving 17 bases unmatched. The CDR3 sequence is 15 residues long.

This clone has just a few counts. The genes are TRGV8 and TRGJ1 or TRGJ2. The CDR3 runs to 13 residues. The germline CDR1 and CDR2 sequences are VENAVY and YDSYNSRV. In DNA form, the CDR3 reads TGTGCACCTGGGATAGGGAATTATTATAAGAAACTCTTT. This encodes CAPGIGNYYKKLF.

This clone is labeled as large (0.1 to 1%). The chain is built from TRGV8 and TRGJ1 or TRGJ2. The V segment lost 3 bases and the J segment 8 bases; nucleotides outside the gene matches: 10. The CDR3 loop spans 13 amino acids. CDR1 is VENAVY and CDR2 is YDSYNSRV in the germline V gene. The CDR3 DNA reads TGTGCCACCTGGGATTCGAGGGTCAATAAGAAACTCTTT. Protein: CATWDSRVNKKLF.